This T cell receptor (beta chain) was sequenced during a study of identical twins. Germline CDR1 MNHNS, CDR2 SASEGT. CDR3 size: 16 residues. Deletions cut 4 bases from V and 0 bases from J, with 13 bases between. TCRdb reanalysed the 5' RACE reads using MiXCR and keeps one entry per CDR3 protein. The sample records hundreds of thousands of distinct CDR3 sequences, less than 10% being singletons. This clonotype was observed a few times. What was sequenced was memory (CD45RO+) T cells sorted from blood. The V and J genes are TRBV6-1 and TRBJ2-1, with unresolved D. The TCR sequence derives from a woman aged 18-30 years in good health. The DNA of the CDR3 is TGTGCCAGCAGTGCCAAAAATCCAAGCTCCTACAATGAGCAGTTCTTC. Its protein is CASSAKNPSSYNEQFF.